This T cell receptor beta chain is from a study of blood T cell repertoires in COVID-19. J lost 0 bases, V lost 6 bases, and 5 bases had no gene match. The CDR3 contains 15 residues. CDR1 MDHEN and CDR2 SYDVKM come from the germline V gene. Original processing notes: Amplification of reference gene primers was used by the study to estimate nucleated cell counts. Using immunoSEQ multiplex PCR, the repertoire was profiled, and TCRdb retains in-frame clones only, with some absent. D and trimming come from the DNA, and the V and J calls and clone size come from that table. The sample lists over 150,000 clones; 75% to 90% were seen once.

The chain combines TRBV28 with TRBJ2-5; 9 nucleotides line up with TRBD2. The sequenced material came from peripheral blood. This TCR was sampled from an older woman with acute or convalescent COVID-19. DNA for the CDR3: TGTGCCAGCAGGAAGACTAGCGGACACCAAGAGACCCAGTACTTC. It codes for CASRKTSGHQETQYF.